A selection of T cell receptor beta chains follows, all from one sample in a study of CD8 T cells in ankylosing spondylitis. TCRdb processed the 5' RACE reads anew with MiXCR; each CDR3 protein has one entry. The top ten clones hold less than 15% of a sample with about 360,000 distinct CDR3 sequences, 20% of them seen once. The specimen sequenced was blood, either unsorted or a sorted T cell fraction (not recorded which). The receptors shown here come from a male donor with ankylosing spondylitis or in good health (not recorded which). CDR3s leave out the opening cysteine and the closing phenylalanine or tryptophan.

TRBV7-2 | ASSFRPLPDRSIKGPKYEQY
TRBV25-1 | ASSPLGQGSTYEQY
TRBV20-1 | SARGLAGDQFSYEQY
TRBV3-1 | ASSQVLGQGQGRELF
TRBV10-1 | ASSEGGGAHEQY
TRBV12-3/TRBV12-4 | ASSLQGLTNEKLF
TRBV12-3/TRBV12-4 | ASSLPAVPDNEQF
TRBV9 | ASSVGYGATYEQY
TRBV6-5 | ASSYGGTQY
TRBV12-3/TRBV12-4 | ASSPVAYNEQF
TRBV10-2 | ASSVGRGPNEKLF
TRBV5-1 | ASSLQQQGEAF
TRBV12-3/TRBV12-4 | ASSLAGNGELF
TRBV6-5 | ASSSLTGSGTDTQY
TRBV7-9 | ASSHLRDSIYEQY
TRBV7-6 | ASSLATPGLAGGGSYNEQF
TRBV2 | ASMQGGLADTQY
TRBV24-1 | ATSENIGELF
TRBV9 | ASSVGVAGYPDTQY
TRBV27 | ASSFRGGALYEQY
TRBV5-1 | ASSQGLTNTGELF
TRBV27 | ASSSPDRVRAEAF